This passage covers 14 T cell receptor beta chains from one sample sequenced in a study of a mutant IDH1 vaccine in newly diagnosed glioma. Repertoires were generated with immunoSEQ multiplex PCR, while TCRdb's copy carries only in-frame clones and drops some. The sample consists of about 67,000 clones, about 91% of them appearing once. The sample's time point: week 11, during vaccination. Vaccinated patients received 300 ug of mutant IDH1 20-mer peptide per dose, with topical imiquimod. These receptors are not linked to any known antigen. Material: PBMCs, obtained from a glioma patient whose treatment included an IDH1 peptide vaccine. These receptors were obtained from a man aged 40-55 years with glioma.

The genes are TRBV5-1 and TRBJ2-7; TRBD2 aligns across 7 bases. With 7 bases clipped from V and 3 bases from J, the junction kept 10 bases outside the gene matches. This CDR3 region has 14 residues. In germline, CDR1 is SGHRS, CDR2 YFSETQ. CDR3 nucleotides: TGCGCCAGCGCTTCAGGCACGGGGGGCTACGAGCAGTACGTC. Translating it yields CASASGTGGYEQYV.

The gene calls are TRBV7-2 and TRBJ1-2, with no clear D. The CDR3 spans 14 residues. Germline values: CDR1 SGHTA, CDR2 FQGNSA. V lost 2 bases and J lost 1, with 8 bases in between. The CDR3 nucleotides read TGTGCCAGCAGCTTAACGGCGATTAACTATGGCTACACCTTC. As protein: CASSLTAINYGYTF.

The chain combines TRBV12-5 with TRBJ2-1, with D unclear. Germline CDR1 and CDR2: LGHNT and FRNRAP. V was trimmed by 6 bases and J by 4 bases, leaving 13 bases between them. This CDR3 spans 14 amino acids. The CDR3 coding sequence is TGTGCTAGTGGCACCCGCGGCCCTTACAATGAGCAGTTCTTC. Translated, it gives CASGTRGPYNEQFF. Full variable domain (missing parts from reference TRBV12-5 and TRBJ2-1): DARVTQTPRHKVTEMGQEVTMRCQPILGHNTVFWYRQTMMQGLELLAYFRNRAPLDDSGMPKDRFSAEMPDATLATLKIQPSEPRDSAVYFCASGTRGPYNEQFFGPGTRLTVL.

The chain employs TRBV19 and TRBJ1-4, with D possibly TRBD1 on 5 matching bases. Per germline, CDR1 LNHDA and CDR2 SQIVND (reference sequence). This CDR3 is built from 13 residues. Deletions cut 2 bases from V and 7 bases from J, with 8 bases between. CDR3 coding DNA: TGTGCCAGTAGTATATCAGGGTCTGAAAAACTGTTTTTT. Its protein product is CASSISGSEKLFF. Together with reference TRBV19 and TRBJ1-4, the CDR3 gives the full variable domain: DGGITQSPKYLFRKEGQNVTLSCEQNLNHDAMYWYRQDPGQGLRLIYYSQIVNDFQKGDIAEGYSVSREKKESFPLTVTSAQKNPTAFYLCASSISGSEKLFFGSGTQLSVL.

The chain employs TRBV5-6 and TRBJ1-6, with 9 nucleotides matching TRBD1. The CDR3 extends over 15 amino acids. From germline, CDR1 is SGHDT and CDR2 YYEEEE. Trimming at V came to 0 bases and at J to 5 bases, leaving 0 bases not matched to a gene. DNA for the CDR3: TGTGCCAGCAGCTTGGGGACAGGGGATAATTCACCCCTCCACTTT. This gives the protein CASSLGTGDNSPLHF.

The chain recombines TRBV29-1 with TRBJ2-1; possible D gene TRBD2, 6 bases. There are 15 residues in the CDR3. V was trimmed by 2 bases and J by 0 bases, leaving 11 bases between them. Germline V lookup: CDR1 SQVTM, CDR2 ANQGSEA. The CDR3 nucleotides read TGCAGCGTTGAACCCCGGGAGAGCTCCTACAATGAGCAGTTCTTC. Its translation: CSVEPRESSYNEQFF.

The chain couples TRBV19 to TRBJ2-5; weak D call: TRBD2 (5 bases). The CDR3 covers 14 residues. Trimming took 3 bases from V and 3 from J, leaving 11 bases between them. Germline V gene data show CDR1 as LNHDA and CDR2 as SQIVND (reference sequence). The CDR3 reads CASSMGDKKETQYF. DNA for the CDR3: TGTGCCAGTAGTATGGGAGACAAAAAAGAGACCCAGTACTTC. Full variable domain (missing parts from reference TRBV19 and TRBJ2-5): DGGITQSPKYLFRKEGQNVTLSCEQNLNHDAMYWYRQDPGQGLRLIYYSQIVNDFQKGDIAEGYSVSREKKESFPLTVTSAQKNPTAFYLCASSMGDKKETQYFGPGTRLLVL.

A few counts support this clone. The J gene is TRBJ2-2, the V gene TRBV2; 13 bases fit TRBD2. Trimming cost V 6 bases and J 5 bases; bases outside gene matches: 3. The germline CDR1 and CDR2 sequences are SNHLY and FYNNEI. The CDR3 is made up of 15 amino acids. CDR3 sequence: CASSTGLAGTGELFF. Written as DNA, the CDR3 is TGTGCCAGCAGCACGGGACTAGCGGGAACCGGGGAGCTGTTTTTT.

This clone is a singleton in its sample. The chain recombines TRBV4-1 with TRBJ2-2, with 7 bases identical to TRBD2. Losses at the gene ends were 4 bases for V and 6 bases for J; bases not matched to a gene: 14. The germline gives CDR1 MGHRA, CDR2 YSYEKL. This CDR3 has 17 amino acids. The DNA of the CDR3 is TGCGCCAGCAGCCGGGGGAACGGGGGGAGGGCCGCCGGGGAGCTGTTTTTT. As protein: CASSRGNGGRAAGELFF.

This rearrangement joins TRBV2 to TRBJ2-2, with 7 bases that match TRBD1. CDR1 SNHLY and CDR2 FYNNEI come from the germline V gene. The ends lost 9 bases at V and 6 bases at J; junction bases unmatched: 10. The CDR3 extends over 14 amino acids. The DNA of the CDR3 is TGTGCCAGTAGAGAGACAGGGCTGGCCGGGGAGCTGTTTTTT. Its protein product is CASRETGLAGELFF.

Comment on this clone: Other nucleotide sequences in the sample specify the same CDR3. The chain recombines TRBV5-1 with TRBJ1-4; a possible D gene is TRBD1 (5 bases). The length of the CDR3 is 15 residues. The V and J ends lost 0 bases and 4 bases respectively, with 10 bases between them. Germline CDR1 reads SGHRS; CDR2 reads YFSETQ. CDR3 DNA: TGCGCCAGCAGCTTGGCCGACAGAATTAATGAAAAACTGTTTTTT. Amino acid sequence: CASSLADRINEKLFF. The full variable domain, rest sourced from reference TRBV5-1 and TRBJ1-4, is KAGVTQTPRYLIKTRGQQVTLSCSPISGHRSVSWYQQTPGQGLQFLFEYFSETQRNKGNFPGRFSGRQFSNSRSEMNVSTLELGDSALYLCASSLADRINEKLFFGSGTQLSVL.

This chain joins TRBV19 and TRBJ2-5; 8 bases line up with TRBD2. There are 16 residues in the CDR3. Germline lookup yields CDR1 LNHDA and CDR2 SQIVND (reference sequence). The junction had 12 bases not matched to a gene; V was cut back by 5 bases and J by 4 bases. The DNA for the CDR3 is TGTGCCAGTAGTCCGACTCTTGCGGGAGGCGGAGAGACCCAGTACTTC. It yields the protein CASSPTLAGGGETQYF.

The chain employs TRBV6-4 and TRBJ1-2; 7 bases are shared with TRBD1. Per germline, CDR1 MRHNA and CDR2 SNTAGT. Trimming removed 6 bases from V and 0 bases from J; junction bases left unmatched: 7. This CDR3 has 15 residues. CDR3 sequence: CASSPQGNPNYGYTF. The CDR3 DNA reads as TGTGCCAGCAGCCCACAGGGGAACCCTAACTATGGCTACACCTTC.

The chain couples TRBV15 to TRBJ2-7; D might be TRBD1 or TRBD2, each matching 5 bases. V gave up 0 bases and J gave up 9 bases, with 9 bases separating them. The CDR3 loop spans 12 amino acids. Looked up from germline, CDR1 is LNHNV and CDR2 is YYDKDF (reference sequence). The CDR3 loop is CATSRDSGRQYV. CDR3 sequence (DNA): TGTGCCACCAGCAGAGATTCGGGACGGCAGTACGTC.